The 13 T cell receptor beta chains in this list originate from one sample, sequenced in a study of blood T cells in healthy people across ages. A second roughly 6 to 12 cycle PCR used barcoded and J-beta primers. TCRdb reprocessed the 5' RACE reads via MiXCR and lists one record per CDR3 protein. Of about 800,000 distinct CDR3 sequences listed, roughly 60% were seen once; the top ten hold 20% to 25%. Sequencing was performed on blood. The receptors here all came from a man in his thirties or forties in good health.

The gene calls are TRBV3-1 and TRBJ1-2; D is undetermined. CDR1 and CDR2 from the germline V gene are LGHDT and YNNKEL (reference sequence). The CDR3 loop spans 14 amino acids. Trimming removed 4 bases at V and 0 bases at J, with 9 bases between. The CDR3 DNA is TGTGCCAGCAGCCCGGCAGCAGCTAACTATGGCTACACCTTC. It translates to CASSPAAANYGYTF.

The chain carries TRBV20-1 and TRBJ2-7; TRBD1 or TRBD2 may be the D gene (5 bases each). V was shortened by 0 bases and J by 5 bases, with 5 bases between the two germline ends. This CDR3 region has 11 residues. Germline assignment: CDR1 DFQATT and CDR2 SNEGSKA (reference sequence). CDR3 loop: CSAREGDEQYF. The DNA of the CDR3 is TGCAGTGCTAGAGAGGGGGACGAGCAGTACTTC.

The chain employs TRBV7-9 and TRBJ1-4, with a possible D match to TRBD1 (5 bases). Germline V lookup: CDR1 SEHNR, CDR2 FQNEAQ (reference sequence). The V end was cut by 5 bases, the J end by 14 bases, with 18 bases between. The CDR3 extends over 13 amino acids. This CDR3 reads CASSPLGALGLFF. The DNA for the CDR3 is TGTGCCAGCAGCCCCCTCGGGGCCCTAGGGCTGTTTTTT.

The chain has TRBV2 and TRBJ2-5, with D perhaps being TRBD1 or TRBD2 (5 bases each). The J call may not be correct, given that the DNA end is closer to TRBJ2-7. The CDR3 length is 13 residues. Germline CDR1 SNHLY, CDR2 FYNNEI. The chain's CDR3 is CASRYRGLNEQYF. CDR3 nucleotides: TGTGCCAGCAGGTACCGGGGCCTAAACGAGCAGTACTTC.

As to this clonotype: This may come from a read error, since a much larger clone is one base off. V is TRBV27 and J is TRBJ2-5, with D perhaps matching TRBD2 (5 bases). Trimming left V 5 bases short and J 11 bases short, with 18 bases between. The CDR3 is made up of 13 amino acids. CDR1 and CDR2 from the germline V gene are MNHEY and SMNVEV (reference sequence). CDR3 sequence reads: CASSEGVNYKQYF. The DNA for the CDR3 is TGTGCCAGCAGTGAGGGAGTAAACTACAAGCAGTACTTC.

There are a few counts of this clonotype. The gene calls are TRBV5-1 and TRBJ1-2; D is undetermined. The CDR3 contains 14 residues. Germline V gene data show CDR1 as SGHRS and CDR2 as YFSETQ. Trimming took 4 bases from V and 2 from J, leaving 12 bases between them. CDR3 DNA: TGCGCCAGCAGCCCGCAGGCCGGGAACTATGGCTACACCTTC. This codes for CASSPQAGNYGYTF.

This clonotype was observed a few times. The chain links TRBV5-1 to TRBJ2-5; tentatively, D is TRBD1 or TRBD2 (6 bases each). Between the trimmed V and J ends, which lost 0 bases and 5 bases, there was a span of 11 bases. There are 14 residues in the CDR3. CDR1 is SGHRS, CDR2 YFSETQ, per germline. Written as DNA, the CDR3 is TGCGCCAGCAGCTTGGGACAGGCGGGGGAGACCCAGTACTTC. Translation gives CASSLGQAGETQYF.

CDR3 DNA: TGTGCCAGCAGCTTAGGGCTAGCGGGGACCACAGATACGCAGTATTTT. It translates to CASSLGLAGTTDTQYF. The rearrangement joins TRBV5-5 to TRBJ2-3; TRBD2 agrees at 9 bases. CDR1 and CDR2 (germline): SGHKS, YYEKEE (reference sequence). This CDR3 is built from 16 residues. Germline trimming cut 2 bases from V and 2 bases from J; bases unmatched to any gene: 6.

This clonotype was counted at least ten times. The J gene is TRBJ1-6, the V gene TRBV4-3; D perhaps matches TRBD1 (5 bases). Germline CDR1 is LGHNA and CDR2 is YSLEER. The V and J ends lost 1 base and 7 bases respectively, with 11 bases between them. CDR3 size: 15 residues. CDR3: CASSQARGPNSPLHF. CDR3 bases: TGCGCCAGCAGCCAAGCCCGGGGACCAAATTCACCCCTCCACTTT.

This clonotype was counted only a few times. The chain carries TRBV7-2 and TRBJ1-2, with D tentatively TRBD1 (6 bases). Germline lookup yields CDR1 SGHTA and CDR2 FQGNSA. Trimming took 5 bases from V and 2 from J, leaving 9 bases between them. The CDR3 runs to 13 residues. The CDR3 is CASSVDRNYGYTF. CDR3 sequence (DNA): TGTGCCAGCAGCGTTGACAGGAACTATGGCTACACCTTC.

This chain joins TRBV20-1 and TRBJ1-2, with D uncertain. Trimming left V 5 bases short and J 4 bases short, with 11 bases between. Germline V gene data show CDR1 as DFQATT and CDR2 as SNEGSKA (reference sequence). CDR3 length: 12 amino acids. The CDR3 DNA reads TGCAGTGCTCCGACCTGGGGCTATGGCTACACCTTC. Translated, it gives CSAPTWGYGYTF.

This clonotype has just a few counts. The genes are TRBV20-1 and TRBJ2-5; 10 bases are a match to TRBD2. The CDR3 loop spans 15 amino acids. V shed 3 bases, J shed 1 base, and the junction held 5 bases outside the gene matches. Germline V gives CDR1 DFQATT, CDR2 SNEGSKA (reference sequence). The CDR3 reads CSASSLAGFQETQYF. CDR3 nucleotides: TGCAGTGCTAGTTCACTAGCGGGATTCCAAGAGACCCAGTACTTC.

This clonotype turned up a few times. The chain is built from TRBV5-1 and TRBJ1-4; D remains unclear. Per the germline V gene, CDR1 is SGHRS and CDR2 is YFSETQ. V lost 7 bases and J lost 8, with 15 bases in between. The CDR3 consists of 13 residues. The chain's CDR3 is CASSSAQREKLFF. CDR3 DNA: TGCGCCAGCTCGTCGGCCCAACGGGAAAAACTGTTTTTT. Based on the CDR3 plus reference TRBV5-1 and TRBJ1-4, the full variable domain is KAGVTQTPRYLIKTRGQQVTLSCSPISGHRSVSWYQQTPGQGLQFLFEYFSETQRNKGNFPGRFSGRQFSNSRSEMNVSTLELGDSALYLCASSSAQREKLFFGSGTQLSVL.